The sequence of this T cell receptor beta chain was determined in a study of blood T cell repertoires in COVID-19. Per the original methods: Researchers report that nucleated cell counts were estimated from reference gene primer amplification. Profiling relied on immunoSEQ multiplex PCR, and the TCRdb table lists in-frame clones only, not all of them. For V, J and clone size, that table is used; D and trimming come from the DNA. The table lists about 410,000 clones, approximately 89% of them singletons. Germline V gene lookup returns CDR1 SGHRS and CDR2 YFSETQ. This CDR3 contains 15 residues. V was clipped by 5 bases and J by 6 bases; unmatched bases: 12.

This TCR derives from a woman in her thirties or forties with COVID-19, enrolled during active disease. The sample taken for sequencing was peripheral blood. The V and J genes are TRBV5-1 and TRBJ1-1, with TRBD1 matching 8 bases. The CDR3 nucleotides are TGCGCCAGCAGATCTCTAGGGCAGGGGGCTTCTGAAGCTTTCTTT. Translated: CASRSLGQGASEAFF.